A selection of T cell receptor beta chains follows, all from one sample in a study of early T cells in non-severe SARS-CoV-2 infection. TCRdb recomputed calls from the 5' RACE reads with MiXCR, one row per CDR3 protein. The data contain 50,000 or so distinct CDR3 sequences, under 15% of them singletons. Material: whole blood. These receptors all stem from an adult who was a healthcare worker with PCR-confirmed SARS-CoV-2 infection or an uninfected control (not recorded which). Each CDR3 is given with its conserved first and last residue. D genes are given only for firm matches. For some rows the clone size is stated as once, few or many, or as a class when expanded; others skip it.

clone_size	v_call	d_call	j_call	cdr3_nt	cdr3_aa
many	TRBV7-3	TRBD2	TRBJ2-3	TGTGCCAGCAGCTTAGGCGGTGGGCGGGGGAGCACAGATACGCAGTATTTT	CASSLGGGRGSTDTQYF
few	TRBV5-1	NA	TRBJ1-4	TGCGCCAGCAGCTTGGTTGGAGGGGGGACTGAAAAACTGTTTTTT	CASSLVGGGTEKLFF
many	TRBV9	NA	TRBJ2-7	TGTGCCAGCAGCGCGGAGGGGACTCAGGACGAGCAGTACTTC	CASSAEGTQDEQYF
many	TRBV7-2	NA	TRBJ1-1	TGTGCCAGCAGCTCGACAATTGGAACTGAAGCTTTCTTT	CASSSTIGTEAFF
few	TRBV3-1	NA	TRBJ1-6	TGTGCCAGCAGCCAAGTTGGGGGGAATTCGCCCCTCCACTTT	CASSQVGGNSPLHF
many	TRBV29-1	NA	TRBJ2-5	TGCAGCGTTGAAGAGAGCAGGCGAATTGAGACCCAGTACTTC	CSVEESRRIETQYF
few	TRBV9	NA	TRBJ1-5	TGTGCCAGCAGCGTAGGTGGGCGGATCAATCAGCCCCAGCATTTT	CASSVGGRINQPQHF
NA	TRBV7-9	NA	TRBJ2-1	TGTGCCAGCAGCTTTTTTGCGACGAGCGGCAATGAGCAGTTCTTC	CASSFFATSGNEQFF
many	TRBV9	TRBD1	TRBJ2-1	TGTGCCAGCACCGCAGGGGGTGGCCTTAACAATGAGCAGTTCTTC	CASTAGGGLNNEQFF
many	TRBV7-2	NA	TRBJ1-5	TGTGCCAGCAGCTTAACTACAGGGCCCCAGCATTTT	CASSLTTGPQHF
few	TRBV29-1	NA	TRBJ2-1	TGCAGCGCGCAGGGACACCGTAGCTCCTACAATGAGCAGTTCTTC	CSAQGHRSSYNEQFF
many	TRBV20-1	TRBD2	TRBJ2-3	TGCAGTGCCCGAGCGGGAGGGCCAGGAGATACGCAGTATTTT	CSARAGGPGDTQYF
many	TRBV7-3	TRBD2	TRBJ2-3	TGTGCCAGCAGCCCGGGACTAGCGGGAGGAAGCACAGATACGCAGTATTTT	CASSPGLAGGSTDTQYF
once	TRBV12-3/TRBV12-4	TRBD2	TRBJ2-3	TGTGCCAGCAGTCCGGGACTAGTCGGCGATACGCAGTATTTT	CASSPGLVGDTQYF
NA	TRBV27	NA	TRBJ1-5	TGTGCCAGCAGCCTGCTGGGACGGGGTAGCAATCAGCCCCAGCATTTT	CASSLLGRGSNQPQHF
many	TRBV11-2	NA	TRBJ1-2	TGTGCCAGCAGGTTAAGCGGGATGGTCCAGGACTATGGCTACACCTTC	CASRLSGMVQDYGYTF
NA	TRBV7-3	NA	TRBJ1-1	TGTGCCAGCAGCTCCTCAGGGGACACTGAAGCTTTCTTT	CASSSSGDTEAFF
many	TRBV12-3/TRBV12-4	TRBD1	TRBJ1-4	TGTGCCAGCAGTCGGGACAGGAGCCCAACTAATGAAAAACTGTTTTTT	CASSRDRSPTNEKLFF
many	TRBV7-8	TRBD2	TRBJ2-3	TGTGCCAGCAGCTTAGAACAGGCAGGACTAGCGGGGGCCTACACAGATACGCAGTATTTT	CASSLEQAGLAGAYTDTQYF
NA	TRBV9	NA	TRBJ2-3	TGTGCCAGCAGCGTTTCCACAGATACGCAGTATTTT	CASSVSTDTQYF
many	TRBV11-2	NA	TRBJ1-1	TGTGCCAGCACCCCTCCGGAAGGCACTGAAGCTTTCTTT	CASTPPEGTEAFF
few	TRBV28	NA	TRBJ1-4	TGTGCCAGCAGTTTGGGGTTAGGGAGAGGTGAGCTGTTTTTT	CASSLGLGRGELFF
many	TRBV27	NA	TRBJ2-5	TGTGCCAGCAGTCCTCCCACCGACGTGGCAACCCAGTACTTC	CASSPPTDVATQYF
many	TRBV7-9	NA	TRBJ1-6	TGTGCCAGCAGTTTTGGACAGAGCTATAATTCACCCCTCCACTTT	CASSFGQSYNSPLHF
few	TRBV5-1	NA	TRBJ2-1	TGCGCCAGCAGCGTACAGGGAAATGAGCAGTTCTTC	CASSVQGNEQFF
few	TRBV28	TRBD2	TRBJ2-1	TGTGCCAGCAGTTTTAGTATGGGGAGCGGGAGAAATGAGCAGTTCTTC	CASSFSMGSGRNEQFF
NA	TRBV28	NA	TRBJ2-3	TGTGCCAGCAGTTTAGAGTGGGAGGGCACAGATACGCAGTATTTT	CASSLEWEGTDTQYF
many	TRBV18	NA	TRBJ2-2	TGTGCCAGCTCATCAACAGGGCCCGCGAACACCGGGGAGCTGTTTTTT	CASSSTGPANTGELFF
many	TRBV2	NA	TRBJ2-1	TGTGCCAGCAGTGAAGCCGAAAGGGAAGGGCAGTTCTTC	CASSEAEREGQFF
few	TRBV5-1	TRBD2	TRBJ2-3	TGCGCCAGCAGCTTGGCCGGGAGGGCAGATACGCAGTATTTT	CASSLAGRADTQYF
NA	TRBV24-1	NA	TRBJ2-7	TGTGCCACCAGTGATTTTAAGGACAGCAACGAGCAGTACTTC	CATSDFKDSNEQYF
few	TRBV29-1	TRBD2	TRBJ2-3	TGCAGTGGGAGCGGGCTAGCGGGAACAGATACGCAGTATTTT	CSGSGLAGTDTQYF
NA	TRBV3-1	NA	TRBJ1-2	TGTGCCAGCAGTCGTGGACAGCTCTACGCCTATGGCTACACCTTC	CASSRGQLYAYGYTF
NA	TRBV6-5	TRBD2	TRBJ2-2	TGTGCCAGCAGTCCCAGCGGGAGAAAGGACACCGGGGAGCTGTTTTTT	CASSPSGRKDTGELFF
few	TRBV24-1	TRBD1	TRBJ2-2	TGTGCCACCAGTGACTACAGGGGGCCGGACACCGGGGAGCTGTTTTTT	CATSDYRGPDTGELFF
many	TRBV7-9	TRBD1	TRBJ1-6	TGTGCCAGCAGCCCTACAGGACAGGCTAATTCACCCCTCCACTTT	CASSPTGQANSPLHF
many	TRBV6-5	TRBD2	TRBJ2-7	TGTGCCAGCAGTTACTTCCCGGGCGGGAGGACCTACGAGCAGTACTTC	CASSYFPGGRTYEQYF
NA	TRBV5-5	NA	TRBJ2-1	TGTGCCAGCAGGATCGGGGTGAAGGCCCCGAACTACAATGAGCAGTTCTTC	CASRIGVKAPNYNEQFF
few	TRBV28	NA	TRBJ2-7	TGTGCCAGCAGTTTAATTCGCAGGAGGGAGCAGTACTTC	CASSLIRRREQYF
NA	TRBV18	NA	TRBJ2-3	TGTGCCAGCTCACCCACCTGGGGGGACCCTAGCACAGATACGCAGTATTTT	CASSPTWGDPSTDTQYF
many	TRBV12-3/TRBV12-4	NA	TRBJ2-1	TGTGCCAGCAGGAGCAGGGTCTACAATGAGCAGTTCTTC	CASRSRVYNEQFF
NA	TRBV7-9	TRBD1	TRBJ1-1	TGTGCCAGCAGCCCGCCGGGACAGCAGAACACTGAAGCTTTCTTT	CASSPPGQQNTEAFF
few	TRBV5-1	NA	TRBJ2-1	TGCGCCAGCAGCTCGGCAGGCGTGTCTTTCTCCTACAATGAGCAGTTCTTC	CASSSAGVSFSYNEQFF
NA	TRBV20-1	NA	TRBJ1-5	TGCAGTGCCACCATAGGACAGAGAAATCAGCCCCAGCATTTT	CSATIGQRNQPQHF
many	TRBV3-1	TRBD2	TRBJ2-1	TGTGCCAGCAGCCAAGATCTAGCGGGAGGACAGGTGCAGTTCTTC	CASSQDLAGGQVQFF
few	TRBV11-1	NA	TRBJ2-7	TGTGCCAGCAGCTTCGGCACAGGCCAGTTGGAGTACTTC	CASSFGTGQLEYF
NA	TRBV29-1	NA	TRBJ1-1	TGCAGCTCATCGACCCGGAACACTGAAGCTTTCTTT	CSSSTRNTEAFF
many	TRBV24-1	TRBD1	TRBJ2-5	TGTGCCACCAGAGACAGGGAAGAGACCCAGTACTTC	CATRDREETQYF
many	TRBV29-1	NA	TRBJ1-1	TGCAGCGTTGAAGTGGCGGTTGAAGCTTTCTTT	CSVEVAVEAFF
few	TRBV20-1	NA	TRBJ2-1	TGCAGTGCTAGAGAGGGGACTCCGGATGAGCAGTTCTTC	CSAREGTPDEQFF
NA	TRBV4-1	TRBD1	TRBJ1-5	TGCGCCAGCAGCCAAGTCGGGACAGGGGGCGGTCAGCCCCAGCATTTT	CASSQVGTGGGQPQHF
NA	TRBV29-1	NA	TRBJ1-5	TGCAGCGTTAACCTAGGGGATGGCAATCAGCCCCAGCATTTT	CSVNLGDGNQPQHF
few	TRBV12-3/TRBV12-4	TRBD1	TRBJ1-1	TGTGCCAGCAGGACGACAGGGGAGACTGAAGCTTTCTTT	CASRTTGETEAFF
few	TRBV29-1	NA	TRBJ2-1	TGCAGCGTTGGAGATAGGGAAGAGCAGTTCTTC	CSVGDREEQFF
many	TRBV7-9	NA	TRBJ2-2	TGTGCCAGCAGCCCCGGATACACCGGGGAGCTGTTTTTT	CASSPGYTGELFF
NA	TRBV9	NA	TRBJ2-3	TGTGCCAGCAGCGTAGGAGTAAATACGCAGTATTTT	CASSVGVNTQYF